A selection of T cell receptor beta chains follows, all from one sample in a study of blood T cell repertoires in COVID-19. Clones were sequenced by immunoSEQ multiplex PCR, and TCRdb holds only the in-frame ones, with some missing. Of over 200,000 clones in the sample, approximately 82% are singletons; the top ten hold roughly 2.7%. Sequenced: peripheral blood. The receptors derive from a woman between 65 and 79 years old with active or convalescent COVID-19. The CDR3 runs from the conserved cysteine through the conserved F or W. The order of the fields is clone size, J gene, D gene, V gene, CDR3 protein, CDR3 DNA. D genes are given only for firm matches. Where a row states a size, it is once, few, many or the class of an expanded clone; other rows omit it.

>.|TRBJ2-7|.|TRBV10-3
CASAGGAVFSYEQYF
TGTGCCTCAGCCGGAGGGGCAGTCTTCTCCTACGAGCAGTACTTC
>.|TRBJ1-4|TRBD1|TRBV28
CASSVQGVREKLFF
TGTGCCAGCTCGGTCCAGGGGGTCCGGGAAAAACTGTTTTTT
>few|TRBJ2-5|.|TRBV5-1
CASSFQTRETQYF
TGCGCCAGCAGCTTCCAGACAAGGGAGACCCAGTACTTC
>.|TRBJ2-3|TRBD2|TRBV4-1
CASGISGRASDTQYF
TGCGCCAGCGGCATCAGCGGGAGGGCGTCAGATACGCAGTATTTT
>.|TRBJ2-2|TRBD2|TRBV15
CATSRELAGVVGPGELFF
TGTGCCACCAGCAGAGAACTAGCGGGAGTCGTGGGCCCCGGGGAGCTGTTTTTT
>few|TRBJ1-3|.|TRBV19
CASGKQASGNTIYF
TGTGCCAGTGGGAAACAGGCCTCTGGAAACACCATATATTTT
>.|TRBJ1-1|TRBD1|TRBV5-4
CASSWDRGQAEAFF
TGTGCCAGCAGCTGGGACAGGGGGCAGGCTGAAGCTTTCTTT
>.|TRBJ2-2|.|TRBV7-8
CASSIRQENTGELFF
TGTGCCAGCAGCATTCGACAGGAGAACACCGGGGAGCTGTTTTTT
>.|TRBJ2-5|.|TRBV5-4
CASRLTLGAPETQYF
TGTGCCAGCAGACTCACATTAGGAGCCCCAGAGACCCAGTACTTC
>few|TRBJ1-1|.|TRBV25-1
CASSRNTEAFF
TGTGCCAGCAGTCGGAACACTGAAGCTTTCTTT
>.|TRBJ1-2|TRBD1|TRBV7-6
CASSLRPGQVNYGYTF
TGTGCCAGCAGCTTAAGACCGGGACAGGTTAACTATGGCTACACCTTC
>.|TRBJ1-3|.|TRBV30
CAWTGRRTGNTIYF
TGTGCCTGGACGGGGAGAAGAACTGGAAACACCATATATTTT
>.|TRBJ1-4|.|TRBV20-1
CSALLNEKLFF
TGCAGTGCTCTCCTTAATGAAAAACTGTTTTTT
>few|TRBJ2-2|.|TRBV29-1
CSARTAGELFF
TGCAGCGCCCGGACAGCCGGGGAGCTGTTTTTT
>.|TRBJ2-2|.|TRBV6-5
CASSTHGTVDGELFF
TGTGCCAGCAGTACCCACGGCACAGTGGACGGGGAGCTGTTTTTT
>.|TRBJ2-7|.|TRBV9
CASSPYATATYEQYF
TGTGCCAGCAGCCCCTATGCGACAGCGACCTACGAGCAGTACTTC
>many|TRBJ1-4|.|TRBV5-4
CASSTDPGGANEKLFF
TGTGCCAGCAGCACGGACCCAGGAGGGGCTAATGAAAAACTGTTTTTT
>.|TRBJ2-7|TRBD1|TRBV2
CASSEVAVQGGSYEQYF
TGTGCCAGCAGTGAAGTCGCCGTACAGGGGGGATCCTACGAGCAGTACTTC
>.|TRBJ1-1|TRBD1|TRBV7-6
CASSPRDRGRLGTEAFF
TGTGCCAGCAGTCCCCGGGACAGGGGGCGGCTGGGCACTGAAGCTTTCTTT
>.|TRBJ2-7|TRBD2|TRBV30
CAWSVELAGAYEQYF
TGTGCCTGGAGTGTAGAGCTAGCGGGGGCCTACGAGCAGTACTTC
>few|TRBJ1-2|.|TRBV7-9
CASTRTATNYGYTF
TGTGCCAGCACCCGGACAGCTACTAACTATGGCTACACCTTC
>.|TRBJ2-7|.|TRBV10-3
CAISSPSYEQYF
TGTGCCATCAGCTCCCCCTCTTACGAGCAGTACTTC
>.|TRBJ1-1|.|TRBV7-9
CASSLEGKDTEAFF
TGTGCCAGCAGCTTGGAGGGGAAAGACACTGAAGCTTTCTTT
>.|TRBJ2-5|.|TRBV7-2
CASSLGDQTQYF
TGTGCCAGCAGCTTGGGAGACCAGACCCAGTACTTC
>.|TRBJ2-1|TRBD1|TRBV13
CASSLGGGDDNEQFF
TGTGCCAGCAGCTTAGGAGGGGGCGACGACAATGAGCAGTTCTTC
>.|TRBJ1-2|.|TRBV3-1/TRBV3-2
CASSQVRCGYTF
TGTGCCAGCAGCCAAGTCAGGTGCGGCTACACCTTC
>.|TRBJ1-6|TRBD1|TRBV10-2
CASSENQGGDLHF
TGCGCCAGCAGTGAGAACCAGGGGGGTGACCTCCACTTT
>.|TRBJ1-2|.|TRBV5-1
CASSLGQLTYGYTF
TGCGCCAGCAGCTTGGGGCAGCTGACTTATGGCTACACCTTC
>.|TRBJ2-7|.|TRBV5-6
CASSFGEASTYEQYF
TGTGCCAGCAGCTTCGGAGAAGCCAGTACCTACGAGCAGTACTTC
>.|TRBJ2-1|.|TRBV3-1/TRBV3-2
CASSYRGYNEQFF
TGTGCCAGCAGTTACCGGGGTTACAATGAGCAGTTCTTC
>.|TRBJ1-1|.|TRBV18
CASAMTELNTEAFF
TGTGCCAGCGCTATGACAGAGTTGAACACTGAAGCTTTCTTT
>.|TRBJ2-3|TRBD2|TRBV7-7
CASSLGASGSTDTQYF
TGTGCTAGCAGCTTAGGGGCTAGCGGCTCCACAGATACGCAGTATTTT
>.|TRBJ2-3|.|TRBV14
CASSQDYLTVSF
TGTGCCAGCAGCCAAGATTACTTGACAGTGAGTTTT
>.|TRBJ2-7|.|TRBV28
CATQYPTRNEQYF
TGTGCCACCCAGTACCCCACTAGAAACGAGCAGTACTTC
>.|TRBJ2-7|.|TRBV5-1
CASSLAEGSEQYF
TGCGCCAGCAGCTTGGCGGAGGGGAGCGAGCAGTACTTC
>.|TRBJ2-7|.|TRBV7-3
CASSLGTTYEQYF
TGTGCCAGCAGCCTCGGGACAACTTACGAGCAGTACTTC
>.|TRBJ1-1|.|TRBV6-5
CASSSVTPNTEAFF
TGTGCCAGCAGTTCTGTCACACCCAACACTGAAGCTTTCTTT
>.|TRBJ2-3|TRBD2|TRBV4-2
CASSQDFFRGGSQYF
TGTGCCAGCAGCCAAGATTTTTTCCGGGGGGGGTCGCAGTATTTT
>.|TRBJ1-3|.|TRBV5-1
CASSLGAGSGNTIYF
TGCGCCAGCAGCTTGGGGGCAGGCTCTGGAAACACCATATATTTT
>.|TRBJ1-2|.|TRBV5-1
CASSLWTSYGYTF
TGCGCCAGCAGCTTGTGGACATCCTATGGCTACACCTTC
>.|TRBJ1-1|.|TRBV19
CASTRPGRGRRTEAFF
TGTGCCAGTACCCGTCCGGGCCGCGGGAGGAGGACTGAAGCTTTCTTT
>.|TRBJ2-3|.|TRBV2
CASSEALPGADTQYF
TGTGCCAGCAGTGAAGCGCTTCCGGGAGCCGATACGCAGTATTTT
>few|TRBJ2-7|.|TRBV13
CASSPPPGHQEQYF
TGTGCCAGCAGCCCTCCCCCGGGACATCAAGAGCAGTACTTC
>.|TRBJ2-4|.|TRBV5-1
CASSLAPELAKNIQYF
TGCGCCAGCAGCTTGGCCCCCGAGTTAGCCAAAAACATTCAGTACTTC
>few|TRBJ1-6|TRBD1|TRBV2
CASSRQGHNSPLHF
TGTGCCAGCAGTCGACAGGGGCACAATTCACCCCTCCACTTT
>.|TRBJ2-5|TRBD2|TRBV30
CAWGGLAGPQETQYF
TGTGCCTGGGGGGGACTAGCGGGGCCTCAAGAGACCCAGTACTTC
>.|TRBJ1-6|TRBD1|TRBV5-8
CASSWTGTGLF
TGTGCCAGCAGCTGGACCGGGACAGGCCTTTTT